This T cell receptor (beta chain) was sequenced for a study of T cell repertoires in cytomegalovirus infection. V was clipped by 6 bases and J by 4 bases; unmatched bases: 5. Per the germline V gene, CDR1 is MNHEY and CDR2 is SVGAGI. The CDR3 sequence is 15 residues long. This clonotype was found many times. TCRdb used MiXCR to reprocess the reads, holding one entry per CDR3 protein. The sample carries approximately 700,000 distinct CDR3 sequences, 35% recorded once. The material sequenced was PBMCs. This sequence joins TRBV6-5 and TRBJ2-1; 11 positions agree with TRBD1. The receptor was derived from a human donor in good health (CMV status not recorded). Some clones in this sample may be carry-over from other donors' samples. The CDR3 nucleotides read TGTGCCAGCAGACTCGGACAGGGGGCATACAATGAGCAGTTCTTC. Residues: CASRLGQGAYNEQFF.